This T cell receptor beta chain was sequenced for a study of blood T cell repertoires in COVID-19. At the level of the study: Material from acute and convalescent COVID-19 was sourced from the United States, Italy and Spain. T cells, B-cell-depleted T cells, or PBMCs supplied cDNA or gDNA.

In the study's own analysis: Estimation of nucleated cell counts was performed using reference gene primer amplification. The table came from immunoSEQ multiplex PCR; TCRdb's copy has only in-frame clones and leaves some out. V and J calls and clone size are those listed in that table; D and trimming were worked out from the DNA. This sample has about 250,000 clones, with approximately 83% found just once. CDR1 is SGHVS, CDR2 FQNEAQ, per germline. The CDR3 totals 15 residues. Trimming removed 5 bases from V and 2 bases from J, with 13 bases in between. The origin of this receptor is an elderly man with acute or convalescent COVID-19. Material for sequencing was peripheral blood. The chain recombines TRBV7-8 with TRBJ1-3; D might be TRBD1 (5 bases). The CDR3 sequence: CASSPRTFTGNTIYF. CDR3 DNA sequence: TGTGCCAGCAGCCCCCGGACATTCACTGGAAACACCATATATTTT.